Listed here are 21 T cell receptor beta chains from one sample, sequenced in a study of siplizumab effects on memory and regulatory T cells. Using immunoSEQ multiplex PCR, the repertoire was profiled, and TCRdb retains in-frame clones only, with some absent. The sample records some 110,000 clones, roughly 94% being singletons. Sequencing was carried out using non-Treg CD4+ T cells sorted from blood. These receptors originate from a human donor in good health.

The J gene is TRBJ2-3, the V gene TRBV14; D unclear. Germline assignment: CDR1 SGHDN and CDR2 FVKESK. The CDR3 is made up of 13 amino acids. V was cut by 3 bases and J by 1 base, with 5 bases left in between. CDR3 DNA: TGTGCCAGCAGCCATGTCGGCACAGATACGCAGTATTTT. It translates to CASSHVGTDTQYF.

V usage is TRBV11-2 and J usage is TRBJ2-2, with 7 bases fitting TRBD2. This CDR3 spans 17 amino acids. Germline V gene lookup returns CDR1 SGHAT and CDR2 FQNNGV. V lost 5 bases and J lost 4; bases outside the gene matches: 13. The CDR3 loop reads CASSTRWGREGTGELFF. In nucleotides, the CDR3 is TGTGCCAGCAGCACTAGGTGGGGAAGGGAGGGCACCGGGGAGCTGTTTTTT. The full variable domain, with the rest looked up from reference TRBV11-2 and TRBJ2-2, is EAGVAQSPRYKIIEKRQSVAFWCNPISGHATLYWYQQILGQGPKLLIQFQNNGVVDDSQLPKDRFSAERLKGVDSTLKIQPAKLEDSAVYLCASSTRWGREGTGELFFGEGSRLTVL.

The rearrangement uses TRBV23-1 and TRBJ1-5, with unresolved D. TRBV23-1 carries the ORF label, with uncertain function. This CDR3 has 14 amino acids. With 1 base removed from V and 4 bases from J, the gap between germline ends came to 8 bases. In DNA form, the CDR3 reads TGCGCCAGCAGTCAATTCGGGGAGAATCAGCCCCAGCATTTT. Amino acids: CASSQFGENQPQHF.

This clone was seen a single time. CDR3 sequence: CASSFSRTGTSIEKLFF. CDR3 bases: TGTGCCAGCAGTTTTTCCCGGACCGGGACCTCCATTGAAAAACTGTTTTTT. The chain carries TRBV27 and TRBJ1-4, with D perhaps matching TRBD1 (5 bases). This CDR3 is built from 17 residues. In germline, CDR1 is MNHEY, CDR2 SMNVEV (reference sequence). The V end lost 3 bases, the J end lost 7 bases, and 21 bases lay between the germline ends.

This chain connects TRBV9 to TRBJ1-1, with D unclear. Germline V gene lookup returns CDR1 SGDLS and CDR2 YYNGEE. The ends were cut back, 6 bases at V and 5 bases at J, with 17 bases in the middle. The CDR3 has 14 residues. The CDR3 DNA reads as TGTGCCAGCAACACTTATGGCGGTACGACTGAAGCTTTCTTT. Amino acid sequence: CASNTYGGTTEAFF. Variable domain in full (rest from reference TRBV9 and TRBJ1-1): DSGVTQTPKHLITATGQRVTLRCSPRSGDLSVYWYQQSLDQGLQFLIQYYNGEERAKGNILERFSAQQFPDLHSELNLSSLELGDSALYFCASNTYGGTTEAFFGQGTRLTVV.

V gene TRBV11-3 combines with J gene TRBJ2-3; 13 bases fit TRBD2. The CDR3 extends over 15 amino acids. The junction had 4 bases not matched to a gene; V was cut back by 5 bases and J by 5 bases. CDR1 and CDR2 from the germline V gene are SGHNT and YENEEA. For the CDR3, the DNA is TGTGCCAGCAGCAAAGGGACTAGCGGGATAGATACGCAGTATTTT. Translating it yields CASSKGTSGIDTQYF.

The CDR3 loop reads CASSEALVSYEQYF. CDR3 DNA sequence: TGCGCCAGCAGTGAGGCGCTAGTGTCCTACGAGCAGTACTTC. The chain uses TRBV10-2 and TRBJ2-7; D call uncertain. V was trimmed by 2 bases and J by 1 base, leaving 9 bases between them. Looked up from germline, CDR1 is WSHSY and CDR2 is SAAADI. The CDR3 covers 14 residues.

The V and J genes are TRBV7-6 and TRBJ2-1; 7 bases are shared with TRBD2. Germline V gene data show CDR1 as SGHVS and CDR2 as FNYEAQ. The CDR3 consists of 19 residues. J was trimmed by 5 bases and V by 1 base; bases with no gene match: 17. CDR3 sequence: CASSLGMTSMIEVDNEQFF. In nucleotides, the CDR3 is TGTGCCAGCAGCTTAGGAATGACTAGCATGATAGAGGTAGACAATGAGCAGTTCTTC.

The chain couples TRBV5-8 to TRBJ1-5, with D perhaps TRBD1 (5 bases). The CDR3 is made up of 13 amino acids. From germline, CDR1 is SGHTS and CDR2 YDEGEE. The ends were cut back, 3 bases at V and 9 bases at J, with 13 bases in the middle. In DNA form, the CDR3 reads TGTGCCAGCAGCTCCCAATCGGGGGGGCCCCAGCATTTT. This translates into CASSSQSGGPQHF.

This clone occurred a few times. CDR3 amino acids: CASSVEDRVEPQHF. The CDR3 region has the DNA TGTGCCAGCAGCGTAGAGGACAGGGTAGAGCCCCAGCATTTT. The chain has TRBV9 and TRBJ1-5; 8 nucleotides line up with TRBD1. The junction had 4 bases not matched to a gene; V was cut back by 0 bases and J by 8 bases. This CDR3 spans 14 amino acids. The germline V gene encodes CDR1 SGDLS and CDR2 YYNGEE.

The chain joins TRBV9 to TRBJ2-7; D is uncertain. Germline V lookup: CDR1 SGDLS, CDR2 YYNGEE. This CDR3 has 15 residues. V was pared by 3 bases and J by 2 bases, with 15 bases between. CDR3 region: CASSASAGPTYEQYF. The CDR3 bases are TGTGCCAGCAGCGCCAGCGCTGGACCCACCTACGAGCAGTACTTC.

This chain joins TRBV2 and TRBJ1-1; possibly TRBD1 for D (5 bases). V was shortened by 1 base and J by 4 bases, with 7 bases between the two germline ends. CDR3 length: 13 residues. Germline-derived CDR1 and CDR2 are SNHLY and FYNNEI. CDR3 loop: CASSEEGPTEAFF. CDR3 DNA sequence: TGTGCCAGCAGTGAAGAGGGGCCCACTGAAGCTTTCTTT.

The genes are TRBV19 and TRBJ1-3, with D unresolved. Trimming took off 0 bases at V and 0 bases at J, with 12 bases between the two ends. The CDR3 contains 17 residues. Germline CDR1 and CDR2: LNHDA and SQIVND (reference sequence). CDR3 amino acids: CASSIDRPGHSGNTIYF. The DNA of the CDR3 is TGTGCCAGTAGTATAGATCGCCCGGGCCACTCTGGAAACACCATATATTTT.

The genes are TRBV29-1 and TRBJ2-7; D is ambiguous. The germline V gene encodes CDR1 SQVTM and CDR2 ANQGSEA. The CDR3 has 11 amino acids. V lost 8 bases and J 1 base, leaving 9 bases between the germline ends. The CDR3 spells CSILGSYEQYF. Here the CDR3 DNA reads TGCAGCATCTTGGGATCCTACGAGCAGTACTTC.

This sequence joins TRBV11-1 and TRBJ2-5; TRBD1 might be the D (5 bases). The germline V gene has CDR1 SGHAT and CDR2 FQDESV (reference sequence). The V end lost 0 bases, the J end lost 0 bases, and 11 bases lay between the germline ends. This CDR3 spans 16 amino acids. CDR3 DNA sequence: TGTGCCAGCAGCTTAGCGCTCATAGGGGACCAAGAGACCCAGTACTTC. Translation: CASSLALIGDQETQYF.

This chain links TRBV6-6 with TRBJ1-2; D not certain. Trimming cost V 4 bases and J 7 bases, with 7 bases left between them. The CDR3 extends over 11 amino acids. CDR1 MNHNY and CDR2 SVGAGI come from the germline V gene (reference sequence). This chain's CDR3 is CASSSGGGYTF. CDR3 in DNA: TGTGCCAGCAGTTCCGGCGGTGGCTACACCTTC.

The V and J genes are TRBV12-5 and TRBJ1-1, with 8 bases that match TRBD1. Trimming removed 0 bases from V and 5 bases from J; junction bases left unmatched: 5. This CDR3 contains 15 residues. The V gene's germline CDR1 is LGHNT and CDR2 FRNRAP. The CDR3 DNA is TGTGCTAGTGGTTTGGTACAGGGGGGGGTTACTGAAGCTTTCTTT. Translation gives CASGLVQGGVTEAFF.

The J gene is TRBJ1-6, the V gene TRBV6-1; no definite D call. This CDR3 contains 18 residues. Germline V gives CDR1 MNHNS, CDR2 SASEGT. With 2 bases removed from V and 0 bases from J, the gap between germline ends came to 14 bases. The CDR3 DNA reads TGTGCCAGCAGTGAATACCGGGGAGGGAGCTCCTATAATTCACCCCTCCACTTT. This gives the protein CASSEYRGGSSYNSPLHF.

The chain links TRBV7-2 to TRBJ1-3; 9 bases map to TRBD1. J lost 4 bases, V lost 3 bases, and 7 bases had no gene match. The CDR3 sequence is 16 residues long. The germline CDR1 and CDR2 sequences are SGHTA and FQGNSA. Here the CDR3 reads CASSFFPGQGGNTIYF. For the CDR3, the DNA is TGTGCCAGCAGCTTTTTCCCGGGACAGGGAGGAAACACCATATATTTT.

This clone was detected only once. CDR3 region: CASSLAYGQAGNEQFF. DNA of the CDR3: TGTGCCAGCAGCTTAGCGTACGGACAGGCAGGGAATGAGCAGTTCTTC. The chain joins TRBV7-9 to TRBJ2-1; TRBD1 aligns across 7 bases. This CDR3 spans 16 amino acids. Unmatched junction bases numbered 9, after V lost 0 bases and J lost 7 bases. CDR1 and CDR2 from the germline V gene are SEHNR and FQNEAQ (reference sequence).

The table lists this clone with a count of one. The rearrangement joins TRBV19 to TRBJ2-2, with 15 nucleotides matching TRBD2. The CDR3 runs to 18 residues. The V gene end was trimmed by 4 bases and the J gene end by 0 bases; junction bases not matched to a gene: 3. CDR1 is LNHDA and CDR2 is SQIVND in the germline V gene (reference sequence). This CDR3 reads CASSKGLAGGTNTGELFF. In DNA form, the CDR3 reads TGTGCCAGTAGTAAGGGACTAGCGGGGGGAACGAACACCGGGGAGCTGTTTTTT.